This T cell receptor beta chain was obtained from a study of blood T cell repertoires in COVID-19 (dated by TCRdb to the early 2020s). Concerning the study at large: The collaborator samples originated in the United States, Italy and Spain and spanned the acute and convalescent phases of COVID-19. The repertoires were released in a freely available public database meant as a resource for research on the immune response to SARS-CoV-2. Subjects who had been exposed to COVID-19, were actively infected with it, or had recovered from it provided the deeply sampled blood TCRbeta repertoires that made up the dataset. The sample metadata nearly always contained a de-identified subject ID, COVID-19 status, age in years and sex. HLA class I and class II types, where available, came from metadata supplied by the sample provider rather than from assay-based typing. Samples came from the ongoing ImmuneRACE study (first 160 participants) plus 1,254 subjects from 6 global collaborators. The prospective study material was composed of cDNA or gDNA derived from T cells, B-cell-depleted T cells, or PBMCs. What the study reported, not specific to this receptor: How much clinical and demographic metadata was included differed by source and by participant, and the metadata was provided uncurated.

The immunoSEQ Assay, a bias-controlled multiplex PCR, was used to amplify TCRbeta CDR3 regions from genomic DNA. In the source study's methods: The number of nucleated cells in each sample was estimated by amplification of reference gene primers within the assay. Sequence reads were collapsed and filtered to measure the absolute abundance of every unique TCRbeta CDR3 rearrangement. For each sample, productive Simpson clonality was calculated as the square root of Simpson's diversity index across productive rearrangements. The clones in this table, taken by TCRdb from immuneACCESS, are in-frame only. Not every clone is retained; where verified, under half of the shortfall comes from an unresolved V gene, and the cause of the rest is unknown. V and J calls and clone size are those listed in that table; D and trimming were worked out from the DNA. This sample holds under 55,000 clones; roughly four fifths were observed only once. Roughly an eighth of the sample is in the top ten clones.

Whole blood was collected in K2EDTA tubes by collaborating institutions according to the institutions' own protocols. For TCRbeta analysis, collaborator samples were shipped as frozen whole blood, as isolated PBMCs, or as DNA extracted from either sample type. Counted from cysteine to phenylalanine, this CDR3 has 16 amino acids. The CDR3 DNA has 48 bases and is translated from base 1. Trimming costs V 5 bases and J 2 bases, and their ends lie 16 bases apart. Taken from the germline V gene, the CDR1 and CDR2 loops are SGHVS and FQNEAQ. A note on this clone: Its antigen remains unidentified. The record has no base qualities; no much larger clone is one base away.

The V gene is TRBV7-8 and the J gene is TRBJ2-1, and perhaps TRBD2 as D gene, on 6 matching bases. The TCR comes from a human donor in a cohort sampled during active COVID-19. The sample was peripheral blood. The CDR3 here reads CASSPRERVAYNEQFF. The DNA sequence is TGTGCCAGCAGCCCCCGCGAGCGGGTAGCCTACAATGAGCAGTTCTTC.